Sequencing of this T cell receptor (beta chain) was carried out in a study of T cell repertoires in aging, cancer and after chemotherapy. Study at large: Donor ages fell into six groups from 30 or younger up to 70 or older. About 9 million TCR reads were in the whole dataset. Study-wide results and limits: Compared with age-matched healthy donors, untreated hematological or solid cancer patients showed higher blood TCR clonality.

CDR1 and CDR2 from the germline V gene are SEHNR and FQNEAQ (reference sequence). This CDR3 region has 14 residues. To note about this clonotype: Its specificity is not known.

Amplification of TCR beta used genomic DNA extracted from peripheral blood. A mixed TRB-A/B primer pool amplified rearranged TRB by multiplex touch-down PCR. MiXCR, run by TCRdb on the multiplex PCR reads, gives a single entry per CDR3 protein. The sample shows under 2,000 distinct CDR3 sequences, 23% of them seen only once. The sequencing input was blood. The sequence was obtained from a human donor with a solid tumor. The chain joins TRBV7-9 to TRBJ2-7, with D maybe TRBD2 (6 bases). The CDR3 DNA reads as TGTGTCAGAAGCTTAGCCGCCCGGGAGTCCGAGCAGTACTTC. Translation gives CVRSLAARESEQYF.